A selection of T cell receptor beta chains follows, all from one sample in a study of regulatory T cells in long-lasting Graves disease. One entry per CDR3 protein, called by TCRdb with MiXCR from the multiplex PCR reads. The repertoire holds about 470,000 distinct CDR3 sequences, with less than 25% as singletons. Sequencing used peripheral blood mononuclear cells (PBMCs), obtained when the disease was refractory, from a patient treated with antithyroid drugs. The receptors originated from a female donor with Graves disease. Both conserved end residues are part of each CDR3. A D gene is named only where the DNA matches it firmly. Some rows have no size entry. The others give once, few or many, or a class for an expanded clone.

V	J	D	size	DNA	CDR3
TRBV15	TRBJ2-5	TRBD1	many	TGTGCCACCAGCAGAGATGGGACAGAGGAAGAGACCCAGTACTTC	CATSRDGTEEETQYF
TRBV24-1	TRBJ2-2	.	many	TGTGCCACCAGTGACATGTGGGTTGATCAGGACAGATCGAACACCGGGGAGCTGTTTTTT	CATSDMWVDQDRSNTGELFF
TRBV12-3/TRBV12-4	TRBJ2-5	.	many	TGTGCCAGCAGTGGGACACCCCTGGGGGAGACCCAGTACTTC	CASSGTPLGETQYF
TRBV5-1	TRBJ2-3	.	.	TGCGCCAGCAGCGGTCCTAGCACAGATACGCAGTATTTT	CASSGPSTDTQYF
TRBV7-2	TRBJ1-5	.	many	TGTGCCAGCAGCTTAAGTTTTTCTGTGGCTCAGCCCCAGCATTTT	CASSLSFSVAQPQHF
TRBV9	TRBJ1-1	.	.	TGTGCCTGCAGCCTCGGCCCGGGACAGAACACTGAAGCTTTCTTT	CACSLGPGQNTEAFF
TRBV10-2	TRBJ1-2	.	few	TGCGCCAGCAGTGTGCGGGACACTCCCTCAGGTTATGGCTACACCTTC	CASSVRDTPSGYGYTF
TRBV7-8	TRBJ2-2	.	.	TGTGCCAGCAGCTTCTATCCGACTTATGGTAACACCGGGGAGCTGTTTTTT	CASSFYPTYGNTGELFF
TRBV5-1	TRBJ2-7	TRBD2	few	TGCGCCAGCAGCTCCAAAACCGGGACTAGCGTGTACGAGCAGTACTTC	CASSSKTGTSVYEQYF
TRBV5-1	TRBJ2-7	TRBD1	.	TGCGCCAGCGGGACAGGTTTCTACGAGCAGTACTTC	CASGTGFYEQYF
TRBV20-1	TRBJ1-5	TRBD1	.	TGCAGTGCCATCCCGGGACAGGGCAGCAATCAGCCCCAGCATTTT	CSAIPGQGSNQPQHF
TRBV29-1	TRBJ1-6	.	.	TGCAGCGTTTCGCCCGGGCGGGATTCACCCCTCCACTTT	CSVSPGRDSPLHF
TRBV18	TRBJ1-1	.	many	TGTGCCAGCTCACCAGAAAGGGAAGCTTTCTTT	CASSPEREAFF
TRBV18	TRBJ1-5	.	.	TGTGCCAGCTCACAACTAACCCTATTACCCTATAGCAATCAGCCCCAGCATTTT	CASSQLTLLPYSNQPQHF
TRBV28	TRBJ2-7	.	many	TGTGCCAGCAGCCGAAGGGGGTCCTCCTACGAGCAGTACTTC	CASSRRGSSYEQYF
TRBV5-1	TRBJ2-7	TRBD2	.	TGCGCCAGCAGCCACCCCCGTGGGGGGCCGGGAGGGTACGAGCAGTACTTC	CASSHPRGGPGGYEQYF